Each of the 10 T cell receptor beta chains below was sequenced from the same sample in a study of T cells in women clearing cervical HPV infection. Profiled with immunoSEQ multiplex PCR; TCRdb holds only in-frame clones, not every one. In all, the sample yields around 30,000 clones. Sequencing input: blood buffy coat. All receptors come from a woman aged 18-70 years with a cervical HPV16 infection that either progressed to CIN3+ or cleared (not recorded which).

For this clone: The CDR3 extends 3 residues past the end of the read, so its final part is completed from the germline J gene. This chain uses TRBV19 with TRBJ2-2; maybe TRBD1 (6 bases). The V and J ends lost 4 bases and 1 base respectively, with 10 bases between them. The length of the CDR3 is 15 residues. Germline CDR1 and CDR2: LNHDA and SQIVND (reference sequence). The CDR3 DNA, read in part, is TGTGCCAGTAGTACCGGGACAAGGAACACCGGGGAG. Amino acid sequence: CASSTGTRNTGE. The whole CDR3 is CASSTGTRNTGELFF.

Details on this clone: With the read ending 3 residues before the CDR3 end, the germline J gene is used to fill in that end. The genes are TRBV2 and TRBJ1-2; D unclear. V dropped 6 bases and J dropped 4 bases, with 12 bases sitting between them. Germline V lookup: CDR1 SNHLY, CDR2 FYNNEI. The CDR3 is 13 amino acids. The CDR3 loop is CASSTDSAYGYTF. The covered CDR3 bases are TGTGCCAGCAGCACGGACTCGGCCTATGGC.

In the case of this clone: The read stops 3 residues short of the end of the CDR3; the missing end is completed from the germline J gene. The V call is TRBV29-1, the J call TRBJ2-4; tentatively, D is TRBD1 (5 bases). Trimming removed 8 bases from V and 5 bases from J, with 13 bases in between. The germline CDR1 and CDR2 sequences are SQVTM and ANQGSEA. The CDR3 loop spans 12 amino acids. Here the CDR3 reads CSSLTDENIQYF. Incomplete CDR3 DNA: TGCAGCTCACTGACAGATGAAAACATT.

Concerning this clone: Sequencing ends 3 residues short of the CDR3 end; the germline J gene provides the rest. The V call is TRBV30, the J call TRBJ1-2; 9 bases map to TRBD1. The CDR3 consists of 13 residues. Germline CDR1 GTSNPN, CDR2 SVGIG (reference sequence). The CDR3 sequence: CAWSTQGARGYTF. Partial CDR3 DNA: TGTGCCTGGAGTACACAGGGGGCGAGGGGC.

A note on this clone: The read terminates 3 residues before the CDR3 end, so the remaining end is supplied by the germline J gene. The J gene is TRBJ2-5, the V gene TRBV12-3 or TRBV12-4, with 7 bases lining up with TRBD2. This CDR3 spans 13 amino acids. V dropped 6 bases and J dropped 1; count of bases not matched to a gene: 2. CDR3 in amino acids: CASRAGTQETQYF. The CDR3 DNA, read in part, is TGTGCCAGCAGAGCGGGGACCCAAGAGACC.

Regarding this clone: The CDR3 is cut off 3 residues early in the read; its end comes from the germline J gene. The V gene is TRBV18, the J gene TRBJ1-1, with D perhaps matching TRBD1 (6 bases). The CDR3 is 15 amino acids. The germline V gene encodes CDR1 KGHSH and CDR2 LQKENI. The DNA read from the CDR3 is TGTGCCAGCTCTTCTACTGGGGACATGGCAGTAGGA. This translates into CASSSTGDMAVG. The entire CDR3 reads CASSSTGDMAVGAFF.

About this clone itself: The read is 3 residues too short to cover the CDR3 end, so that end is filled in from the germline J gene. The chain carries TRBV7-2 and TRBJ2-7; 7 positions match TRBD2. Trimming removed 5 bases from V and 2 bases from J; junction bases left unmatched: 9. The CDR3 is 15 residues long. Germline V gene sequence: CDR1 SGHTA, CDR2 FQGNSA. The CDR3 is CASSARTSSAYEQYF. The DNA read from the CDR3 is TGTGCCAGCAGCGCCAGGACTAGTTCAGCCTACGAG.

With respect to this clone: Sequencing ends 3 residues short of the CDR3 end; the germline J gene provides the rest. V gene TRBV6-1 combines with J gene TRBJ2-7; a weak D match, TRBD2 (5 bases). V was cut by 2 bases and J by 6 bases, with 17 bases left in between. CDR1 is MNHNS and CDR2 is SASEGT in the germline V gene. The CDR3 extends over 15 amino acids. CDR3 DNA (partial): TGTGCCAGCAGTGAATCGTCCCGGGGTTTCAGCGAG. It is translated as CASSESSRGFSE. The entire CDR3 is CASSESSRGFSEQYF.

The CDR3 bases that were read are TGTGCCAGCAGCTTAGTTTCTAAAGGC. This sequence encodes CASSLVSKG. Given in full, the CDR3 is CASSLVSKGYTF. V and J are TRBV7-8 and TRBJ1-2; D call uncertain. The read ends 3 residues early relative to the CDR3; the germline J gene fills the gap. The CDR3 runs 12 residues. Germline lookup yields CDR1 SGHVS and CDR2 FQNEAQ.

The DNA read from the CDR3 is TGTGCCAGCCGCGGCGTTACGAGGAATGAG. Its translation is CASRGVTRNE. In full, the CDR3 is CASRGVTRNEQFF. The chain uses TRBV30 and TRBJ2-1; unclear D gene. The missing CDR3 end, 3 residues past where the read stops, is filled in from the germline J gene. The V gene lost 8 bases and the J gene lost 7 bases, with 18 bases spanning the gap. This CDR3 has 13 residues. Germline values: CDR1 GTSNPN, CDR2 SVGIG (reference sequence).